This T cell receptor (beta chain) was identified during a study of CD8+ T cells in alopecia areata. Overall study: Patients in the treated group were given tofacitinib by mouth, 5 to 10 mg twice a day. Notes on the study in general: Across lesional scalp, and particularly alopecia totalis/universalis, clonality surpassed that of normal scalp.

cDNA reverse transcribed from extracted RNA served as the sequencing template. The data were produced by immunoSEQ multiplex PCR, yet TCRdb's version contains in-frame clones alone and is incomplete. The top ten clones hold around 1.2% of a sample with roughly 250,000 clones, roughly two thirds of them seen once. For this clone: The antigen remains undetermined.

Trimming pared 4 bases from V and 0 bases from J, leaving 18 bases between. The CDR3 runs 17 residues. CDR1 and CDR2 from the germline V gene are SGDLS and YYNGEE. Obtained from alopecia areata patients were lesional scalp punch biopsies along with peripheral blood. Sorted out of PBMCs were CD4+ T cells and CD8+ T cells. Sequencing was performed on CD4+ T cells sorted from blood, taken at week 0. The chain carries TRBV9 and TRBJ2-3, with a weak D call TRBD1 (5 bases). This TCR was recovered from a human donor with alopecia areata. The CDR3 reads CASSPLRGQPSTDTQYF. DNA of the CDR3: TGTGCCAGCAGCCCCCTTAGGGGTCAACCTAGCACAGATACGCAGTATTTT.